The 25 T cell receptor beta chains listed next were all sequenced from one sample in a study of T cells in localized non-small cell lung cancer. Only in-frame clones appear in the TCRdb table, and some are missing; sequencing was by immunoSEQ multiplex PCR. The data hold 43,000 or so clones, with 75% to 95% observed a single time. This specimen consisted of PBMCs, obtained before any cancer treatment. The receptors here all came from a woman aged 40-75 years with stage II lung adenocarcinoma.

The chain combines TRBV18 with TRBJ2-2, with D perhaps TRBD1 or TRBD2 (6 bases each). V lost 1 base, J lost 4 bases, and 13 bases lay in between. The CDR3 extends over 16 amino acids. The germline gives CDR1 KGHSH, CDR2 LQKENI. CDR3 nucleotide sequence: TGTGCCAGCTCACCACAAGGCAGGGGAGGCACCGGGGAGCTGTTTTTT. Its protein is CASSPQGRGGTGELFF.

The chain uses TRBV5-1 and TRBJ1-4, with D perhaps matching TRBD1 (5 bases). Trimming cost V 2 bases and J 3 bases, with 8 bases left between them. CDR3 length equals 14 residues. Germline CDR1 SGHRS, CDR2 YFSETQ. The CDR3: CASSFQGPNEKLFF. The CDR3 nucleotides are TGCGCCAGCAGCTTTCAGGGACCTAATGAAAAACTGTTTTTT.

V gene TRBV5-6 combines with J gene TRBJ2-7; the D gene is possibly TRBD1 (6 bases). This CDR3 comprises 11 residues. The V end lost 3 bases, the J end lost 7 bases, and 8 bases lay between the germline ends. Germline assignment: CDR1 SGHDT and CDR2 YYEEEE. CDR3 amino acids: CASSSRGEQYF. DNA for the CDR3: TGTGCCAGCAGCTCGAGGGGGGAGCAGTACTTC.

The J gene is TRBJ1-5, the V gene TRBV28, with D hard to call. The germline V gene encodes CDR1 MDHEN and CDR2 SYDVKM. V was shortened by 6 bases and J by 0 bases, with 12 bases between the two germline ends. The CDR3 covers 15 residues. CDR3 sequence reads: CASRPSKGSNQPQHF. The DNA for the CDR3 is TGTGCCAGCAGACCTTCGAAGGGTAGCAATCAGCCCCAGCATTTT.

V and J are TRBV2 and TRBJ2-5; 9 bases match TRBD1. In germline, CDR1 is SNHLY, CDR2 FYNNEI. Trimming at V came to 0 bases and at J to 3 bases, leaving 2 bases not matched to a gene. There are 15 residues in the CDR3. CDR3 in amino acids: CASSEAWTGEETQYF. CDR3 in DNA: TGTGCCAGCAGTGAAGCGTGGACAGGGGAAGAGACCCAGTACTTC. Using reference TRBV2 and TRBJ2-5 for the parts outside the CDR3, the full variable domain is EPEVTQTPSHQVTQMGQEVILRCVPISNHLYFYWYRQILGQKVEFLVSFYNNEISEKSEIFDDQFSVERPDGSNFTLKIRSTKLEDSAMYFCASSEAWTGEETQYFGPGTRLLVL.

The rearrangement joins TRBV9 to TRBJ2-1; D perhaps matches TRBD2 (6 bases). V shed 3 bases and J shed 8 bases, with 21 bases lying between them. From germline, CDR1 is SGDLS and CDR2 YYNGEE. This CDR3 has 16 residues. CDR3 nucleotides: TGTGCCAGCAGCGCCCAATCGTCCCCAGGGAGGTATGAGCAGTTCTTC. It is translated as CASSAQSSPGRYEQFF. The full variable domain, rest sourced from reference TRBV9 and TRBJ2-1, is DSGVTQTPKHLITATGQRVTLRCSPRSGDLSVYWYQQSLDQGLQFLIQYYNGEERAKGNILERFSAQQFPDLHSELNLSSLELGDSALYFCASSAQSSPGRYEQFFGPGTRLTVL.

CDR3 protein: CASSPRQAGDFQETQYF. The CDR3 nucleotides read TGTGCCAGCTCACCACGACAAGCGGGGGATTTCCAAGAGACCCAGTACTTC. This sequence joins TRBV18 and TRBJ2-5; TRBD2 matches 8 bases. V lost 1 base to trimming and J lost 1 base; unmatched junction nucleotides: 8. The CDR3 is made up of 17 amino acids. Germline V gene sequence: CDR1 KGHSH, CDR2 LQKENI.

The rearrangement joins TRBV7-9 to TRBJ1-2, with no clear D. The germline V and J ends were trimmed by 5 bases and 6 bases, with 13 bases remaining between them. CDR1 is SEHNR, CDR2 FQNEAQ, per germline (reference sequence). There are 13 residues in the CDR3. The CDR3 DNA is TGTGCCAGCAGCAGAACCGGGCCACATGGCTACACCTTC. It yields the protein CASSRTGPHGYTF.

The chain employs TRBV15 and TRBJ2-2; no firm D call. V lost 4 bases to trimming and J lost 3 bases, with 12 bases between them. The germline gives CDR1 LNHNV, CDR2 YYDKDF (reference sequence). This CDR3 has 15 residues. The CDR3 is CATSTDGPDTGELFF. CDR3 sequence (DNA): TGTGCCACCAGCACAGATGGTCCGGACACCGGGGAGCTGTTTTTT.

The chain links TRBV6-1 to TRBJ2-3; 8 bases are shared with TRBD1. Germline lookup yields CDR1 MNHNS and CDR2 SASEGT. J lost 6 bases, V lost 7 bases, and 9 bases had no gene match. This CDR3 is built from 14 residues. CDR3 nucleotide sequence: TGTGCCAGCAATCCGGACAGGGATGGTGATACGCAGTATTTT. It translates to CASNPDRDGDTQYF.

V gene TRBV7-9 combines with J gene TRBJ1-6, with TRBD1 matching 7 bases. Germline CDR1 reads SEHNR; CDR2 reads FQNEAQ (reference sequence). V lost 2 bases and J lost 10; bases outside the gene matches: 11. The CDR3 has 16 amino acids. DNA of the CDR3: TGTGCCAGCAGCTTACGTCCGGGACAGAGCAACTCACCCCTCCACTTT. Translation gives CASSLRPGQSNSPLHF.

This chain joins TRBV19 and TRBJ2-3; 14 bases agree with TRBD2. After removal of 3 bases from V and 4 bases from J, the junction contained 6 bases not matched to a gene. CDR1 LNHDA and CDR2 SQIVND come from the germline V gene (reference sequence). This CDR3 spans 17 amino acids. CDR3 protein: CASSMGTSGGYPDTQYF. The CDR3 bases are TGTGCCAGTAGTATGGGGACTAGCGGGGGATACCCAGATACGCAGTATTTT.

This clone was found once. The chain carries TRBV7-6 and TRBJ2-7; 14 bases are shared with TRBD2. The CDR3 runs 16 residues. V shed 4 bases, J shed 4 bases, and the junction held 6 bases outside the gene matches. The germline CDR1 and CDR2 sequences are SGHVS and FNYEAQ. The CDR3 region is CASSSGLAGGGYEQYF. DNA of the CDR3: TGTGCCAGCAGCTCCGGACTAGCGGGAGGAGGGTACGAGCAGTACTTC. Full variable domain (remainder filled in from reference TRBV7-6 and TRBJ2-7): GAGVSQSPRYKVTKRGQDVALRCDPISGHVSLYWYRQALGQGPEFLTYFNYEAQQDKSGLPNDRFSAERPEGSISTLTIQRTEQRDSAMYRCASSSGLAGGGYEQYFGPGTRLTVT.

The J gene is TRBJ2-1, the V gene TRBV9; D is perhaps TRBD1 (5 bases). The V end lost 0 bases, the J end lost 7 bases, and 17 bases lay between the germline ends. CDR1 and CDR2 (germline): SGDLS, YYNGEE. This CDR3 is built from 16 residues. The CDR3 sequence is CASSVATGRLVNEQFF. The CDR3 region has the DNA TGTGCCAGCAGCGTAGCTACAGGTCGGCTAGTAAATGAGCAGTTCTTC.

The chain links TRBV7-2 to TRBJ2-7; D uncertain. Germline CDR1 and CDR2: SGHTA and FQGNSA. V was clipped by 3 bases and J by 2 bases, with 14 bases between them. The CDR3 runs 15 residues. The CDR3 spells CASSFLLASTYEQYF. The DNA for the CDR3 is TGTGCCAGCAGCTTTCTTCTTGCCAGTACCTACGAGCAGTACTTC. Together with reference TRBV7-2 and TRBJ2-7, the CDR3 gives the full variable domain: GAGVSQSPSNKVTEKGKDVELRCDPISGHTALYWYRQSLGQGLEFLIYFQGNSAPDKSGLPSDRFSAERTGGSVSTLTIQRTQQEDSAVYLCASSFLLASTYEQYFGPGTRLTVT.

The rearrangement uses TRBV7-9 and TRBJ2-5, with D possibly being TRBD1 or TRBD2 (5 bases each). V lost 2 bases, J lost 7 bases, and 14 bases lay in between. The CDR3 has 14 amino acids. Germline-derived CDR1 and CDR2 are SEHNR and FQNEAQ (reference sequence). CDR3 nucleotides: TGTGCCAGCAGCTTAAGCGGACCAGGGCTGACCCAGTACTTC. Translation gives CASSLSGPGLTQYF. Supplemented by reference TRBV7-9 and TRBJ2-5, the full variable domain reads DTGVSQNPRHKITKRGQNVTFRCDPISEHNRLYWYRQTLGQGPEFLTYFQNEAQLEKSRLLSDRFSAERPKGSFSTLEIQRTEQGDSAMYLCASSLSGPGLTQYFGPGTRLLVL.

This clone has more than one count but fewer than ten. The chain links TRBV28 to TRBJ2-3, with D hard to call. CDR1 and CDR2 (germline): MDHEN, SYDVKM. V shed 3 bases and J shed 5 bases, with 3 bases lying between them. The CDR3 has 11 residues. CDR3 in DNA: TGTGCCAGCAGTTTTCTAGATACGCAGTATTTT. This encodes CASSFLDTQYF.

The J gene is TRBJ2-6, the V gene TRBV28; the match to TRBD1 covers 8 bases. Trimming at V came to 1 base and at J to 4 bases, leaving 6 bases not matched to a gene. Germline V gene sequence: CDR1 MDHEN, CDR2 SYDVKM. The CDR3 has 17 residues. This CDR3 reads CASSLSQGARGANVLTF. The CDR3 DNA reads TGTGCCAGCAGTTTATCGCAGGGGGCGCGAGGGGCCAACGTCCTGACTTTC.

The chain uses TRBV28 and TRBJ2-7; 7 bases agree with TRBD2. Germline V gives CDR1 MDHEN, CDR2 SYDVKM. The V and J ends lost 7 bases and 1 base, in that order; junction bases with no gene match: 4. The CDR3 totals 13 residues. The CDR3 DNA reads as TGTGCCAGCACGCCCGGGGGGTCCTACGAGCAGTACTTC. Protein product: CASTPGGSYEQYF.

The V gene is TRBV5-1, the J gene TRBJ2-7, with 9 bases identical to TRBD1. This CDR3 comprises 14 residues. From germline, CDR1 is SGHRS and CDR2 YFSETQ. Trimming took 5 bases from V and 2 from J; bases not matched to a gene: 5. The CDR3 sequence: CASSPGTGTYEQYF. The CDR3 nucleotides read TGCGCCAGCAGTCCCGGGACAGGGACCTACGAGCAGTACTTC.

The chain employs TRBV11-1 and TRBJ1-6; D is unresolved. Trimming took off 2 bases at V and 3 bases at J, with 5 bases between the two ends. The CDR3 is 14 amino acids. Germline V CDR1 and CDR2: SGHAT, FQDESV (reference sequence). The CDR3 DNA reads TGTGCCAGCAGCTTACAGGACTATAATTCACCCCTCCACTTT. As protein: CASSLQDYNSPLHF.

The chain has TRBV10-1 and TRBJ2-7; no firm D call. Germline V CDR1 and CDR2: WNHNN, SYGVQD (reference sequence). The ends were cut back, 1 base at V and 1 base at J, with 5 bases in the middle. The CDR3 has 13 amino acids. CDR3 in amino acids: CASSEFGSYEQYF. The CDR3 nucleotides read TGCGCCAGCAGTGAGTTTGGGTCCTACGAGCAGTACTTC.

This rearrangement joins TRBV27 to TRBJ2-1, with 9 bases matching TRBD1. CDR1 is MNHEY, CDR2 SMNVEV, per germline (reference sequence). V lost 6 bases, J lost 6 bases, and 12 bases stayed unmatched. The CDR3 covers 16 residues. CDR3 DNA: TGTGCCAGCAGGCTAACTTTGGGACAGGGACGCAATGAGCAGTTCTTC. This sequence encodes CASRLTLGQGRNEQFF.

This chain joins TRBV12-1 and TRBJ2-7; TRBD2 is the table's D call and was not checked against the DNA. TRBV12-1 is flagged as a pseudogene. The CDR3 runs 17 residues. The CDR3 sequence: CASSFGLTGRSVYEQYF. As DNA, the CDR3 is TGTGCCAGCAGCTTTGGGTTGACTGGTCGATCGGTCTACGAGCAGTACTTC.

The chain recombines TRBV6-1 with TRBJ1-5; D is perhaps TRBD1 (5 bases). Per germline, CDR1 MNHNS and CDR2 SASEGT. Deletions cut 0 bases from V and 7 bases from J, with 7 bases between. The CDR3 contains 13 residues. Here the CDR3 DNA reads TGTGCCAGCAGTGAAGCAGGACAACAGCCCCAGCATTTT. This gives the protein CASSEAGQQPQHF.